Below, one TCR beta chain is given with its context. CDR3 size: 17 residues. Losses at the gene ends were 2 bases for V and 5 bases for J; bases not matched to a gene: 7. Per the germline V gene, CDR1 is SGHTA and CDR2 is FQGNSA. The data derive from a study of blood T cell repertoires in COVID-19. Here immunoSEQ multiplex PCR was the method, and the copy in TCRdb shows in-frame clones only, minus some. Here the sample spans 90,000 to 150,000 clones, about 89% being singletons. The clonotype was recovered from a human donor with acute or convalescent COVID-19. The donor label of this sample is uncertain. Sequenced input: peripheral blood. This chain joins TRBV7-2 and TRBJ2-1; 12 bases are a match to TRBD2. In nucleotides, the CDR3 is TGTGCCAGCAGCTTAAGGACTAGCGGGATGCTCCACAATGAGCAGTTCTTC. Its protein is CASSLRTSGMLHNEQFF.